These 14 T cell receptor beta chains originate from one sample sequenced in a study of tumor-infiltrating lymphocytes in glioblastoma multiforme. TCRB libraries came from RNA via three nested multiplex PCR rounds. TCRdb reprocessed the multiplex PCR reads via MiXCR and lists one record per CDR3 protein. The sample has approximately 16,000 distinct CDR3 sequences, approximately 71% seen once. The sequencing input was brain tumor tissue. The receptors derive from a male donor with glioblastoma.

V and J are TRBV11-2 and TRBJ2-1; D may be TRBD1 or TRBD2 (5 bases each). Germline values: CDR1 SGHAT, CDR2 FQNNGV. This CDR3 comprises 15 residues. The V gene lost 5 bases and the J gene lost 0 bases, with 11 bases spanning the gap. The CDR3 protein is CASSRDLSSYNEQFF. CDR3 nucleotide sequence: TGTGCCAGCAGCCGGGACCTCAGCTCCTACAATGAGCAGTTCTTC.

As concerns this clonotype: One junction end disagrees with the germline gene, perhaps due to a read error. V gene TRBV30 combines with J gene TRBJ1-5, with a weak D call TRBD1 (5 bases). The CDR3 totals 13 residues. Germline V lookup: CDR1 GTSNPN, CDR2 SVGIG (reference sequence). The CDR3 region has the DNA TGTGACTGGAGTGTGTGGGACGATCAGCCCCAGCATTTT. Translation: CDWSVWDDQPQHF.

This clonotype was observed many times. This CDR3 reads CASSLRTARYEQYF. DNA of the CDR3: TGCGCCAGCAGCCTACGGACAGCACGCTACGAGCAGTACTTC. This chain connects TRBV5-1 to TRBJ2-7; TRBD1 is a possible D gene (6 bases). V lost 4 bases and J lost 3, with 14 bases in between. The CDR3 runs 14 residues. Looked up from germline, CDR1 is SGHRS and CDR2 is YFSETQ.

V gene TRBV11-3 combines with J gene TRBJ2-1, with D possibly matching TRBD2 (5 bases). The CDR3 is 17 residues long. Germline values: CDR1 SGHNT, CDR2 YENEEA. Trimming shortened V by 1 base and J by 0 bases, and 13 bases separated the two germline ends. The DNA for the CDR3 is TGTGCCAGCAGCTTAGTAGATAGCGCGAGCTCCTACAATGAGCAGTTCTTC. This gives the protein CASSLVDSASSYNEQFF.

In regard to this clonotype: This may arise from a read error, as a much more abundant clone is one base away. In this CDR3 the conserved last residue, phenylalanine or tryptophan, is missing, so a read error is likely. J is TRBJ2-7 and V is TRBV10-2; D remains ambiguous. Germline values: CDR1 WSHSY, CDR2 SAAADI. V gave up 0 bases and J gave up 9 bases, with 6 bases separating them. The CDR3 has 11 amino acids. This chain's CDR3 is CASSESGTQYY. CDR3 nucleotides: TGCGCCAGCAGTGAGTCGGGTACGCAGTACTAC.

This clonotype was counted a single time. This chain connects TRBV7-8 to TRBJ2-3; D remains unclear. The CDR3 has 15 residues. Trimming removed 5 bases at V and 7 bases at J, with 19 bases between. CDR1 and CDR2 (germline): SGHVS, FQNEAQ. The CDR3: CASSPLGGNIYTQYF. CDR3 DNA: TGTGCCAGCAGCCCCCTCGGCGGAAACATATATACGCAGTATTTT. Full variable domain (missing parts from reference TRBV7-8 and TRBJ2-3): GAGVSQSPRYKVAKRGQDVALRCDPISGHVSLFWYQQALGQGPEFLTYFQNEAQLDKSGLPSDRFFAERPEGSVSTLKIQRTQQEDSAVYLCASSPLGGNIYTQYFGPGTRLTVL.

A note on this clonotype: Here the CDR3 omits its conserved ending phenylalanine or tryptophan, so a read error is the likely source. This chain links TRBV20-1 with TRBJ2-1, with D perhaps TRBD2 (5 bases). CDR3 length: 15 residues. CDR1 is DFQATT, CDR2 SNEGSKA, per germline (reference sequence). In DNA, the CDR3 is TGTAGTGCTAGAGCATCTGAGGGCCTAGGCAGTGGGCAGTTCTTA. Amino acids: CSARASEGLGSGQFL.

This clonotype was recorded a few times. The chain links TRBV11-2 to TRBJ1-1; D is ambiguous. CDR3 length: 13 amino acids. CDR1 SGHAT and CDR2 FQNNGV come from the germline V gene. V was shortened by 1 base and J by 3 bases, with 6 bases between the two germline ends. This CDR3 reads CASSLVPYTEAFF. The CDR3, as DNA: TGTGCCAGCAGCTTAGTCCCATACACTGAAGCTTTCTTT.

As to this clonotype: One end of the junction varies from germline; a read error may be responsible. This CDR3 reads CASSLRGWDSGNTKYF. The CDR3 region has the DNA TGCGCCAGCAGCCTCAGGGGTTGGGACTCTGGAAACACCAAATATTTT. The J gene is TRBJ1-3, the V gene TRBV4-3; a weak D match, TRBD1 (6 bases). The CDR3 consists of 16 residues. Germline-derived CDR1 and CDR2 are LGHNA and YSLEER.

As regards this clonotype: Since no conserved phenylalanine or tryptophan closes the CDR3, a read error is the likely cause. This CDR3 reads CAGSLGLAGSTDTQYL. For the CDR3, the DNA is TGTGCCGGCAGCTTAGGACTAGCGGGGAGCACAGATACACAGTATTTG. The V call is TRBV11-1, the J call TRBJ2-3, with 12 bases fitting TRBD2. This CDR3 has 16 amino acids. Germline values: CDR1 SGHAT, CDR2 FQDESV (reference sequence).

This clonotype was seen a handful of times. The chain uses TRBV5-1 and TRBJ2-5; 9 bases match TRBD1. The germline V gene has CDR1 SGHRS and CDR2 YFSETQ. This CDR3 region has 15 residues. V was pared by 0 bases and J by 5 bases, with 5 bases of the junction left unmatched. Written as DNA, the CDR3 is TGCGCCAGCAGCTTGGAACAGGGGGCGTACGAGACCCAGTACTTC. Translation gives CASSLEQGAYETQYF. Full variable domain (remainder filled in from reference TRBV5-1 and TRBJ2-5): KAGVTQTPRYLIKTRGQQVTLSCSPISGHRSVSWYQQTPGQGLQFLFEYFSETQRNKGNFPGRFSGRQFSNSRSEMNVSTLELGDSALYLCASSLEQGAYETQYFGPGTRLLVL.

The V gene is TRBV29-1, the J gene TRBJ1-2; D call uncertain. The CDR3 runs to 12 residues. V lost 2 bases, J lost 5 bases, and 9 bases lay in between. Looked up from germline, CDR1 is SQVTM and CDR2 is ANQGSEA. The CDR3 bases are TGCAGCGTTGAAACCCTAGGGTATGGCTACACCTTC. This codes for CSVETLGYGYTF.

There are a few counts of this clonotype. The chain uses TRBV20-1 and TRBJ2-1; D possibly corresponds to TRBD1 (6 bases). Per the germline V gene, CDR1 is DFQATT and CDR2 is SNEGSKA (reference sequence). This CDR3 contains 11 residues. V was trimmed by 6 bases and J by 12 bases, leaving 15 bases between them. The CDR3 nucleotides are TGCAGTGCCAAACAGGGTGTTGTGCAGTTCTTC. Translated: CSAKQGVVQFF.

About this clonotype: One junction end does not reproduce the germline sequence, and a read error may be involved. J is TRBJ1-2 and V is TRBV28, with D unresolved. The CDR3 covers 15 residues. Germline V gives CDR1 MDHEN, CDR2 SYDVKM. The CDR3 region is CASSSTGPQFYGHTF. The CDR3 DNA reads TGTGCCAGCAGTTCCACCGGGCCCCAATTCTATGGCCACACCTTC.